This is a list of T cell receptor beta chains from one sample in a study of CD4+ T cells in melanoma. Repertoires were generated with immunoSEQ multiplex PCR, while TCRdb's copy carries only in-frame clones and drops some. The sample lists approximately 14,000 clones, approximately 83% seen once, with 5.5% to 8% in the top ten. What was sequenced was cells from a culture (not recorded whether cultured in vitro). The receptors here all came from a human donor with melanoma. Both conserved end residues are part of each CDR3. The D gene is left open where the match is weak. Size values are once, few and many counts, or a class for expanded clones, and some rows have none.

CDR3,DNA,length,J,D,size,V
CASKLVISDTQYF,TGTGCCAGCAAACTAGTGATTTCAGATACGCAGTATTTT,13,TRBJ2-3,-,-,TRBV2
CASSPQKMNTEAFF,TGTGCCAGCTCACCACAGAAAATGAACACTGAAGCTTTCTTT,14,TRBJ1-1,-,once,TRBV18
CASSPGRSAGRGRNTIYF,TGCGCCAGCAGCCCCGGTCGGTCAGCGGGGCGCGGCAGAAACACCATATATTTT,18,TRBJ1-3,-,-,TRBV4-1
CASSLGDRLGTEAFF,TGTGCCAGCAGCTTGGGAGACAGGCTAGGCACTGAAGCTTTCTTT,15,TRBJ1-1,-,-,TRBV5-4
CSGGLRGTQYF,TGCAGTGGGGGGCTTCGGGGGACCCAGTACTTC,11,TRBJ2-5,-,-,TRBV20-1
CASSLRGVRNQPQHF,TGTGCCAGCAGCCTTCGCGGGGTCCGCAATCAGCCCCAGCATTTT,15,TRBJ1-5,-,once,TRBV7-3
CASSYRDSNSPLHF,TGTGCCAGCAGTTATAGGGACTCTAATTCACCCCTCCACTTT,14,TRBJ1-6,-,-,TRBV5-4
CASSRDRGPEQYF,TGTGCCAGTAGTCGGGACAGGGGACCCGAGCAGTACTTC,13,TRBJ2-7,TRBD1,-,TRBV19
CASRHRDRNTEAFF,TGTGCCAGCAGACATCGGGACAGGAACACTGAAGCTTTCTTT,14,TRBJ1-1,TRBD1,few,TRBV5-4
CASSIRGTPNEKLFF,TGTGCCAGCAGCATAAGGGGGACGCCTAATGAAAAACTGTTTTTT,15,TRBJ1-4,-,once,TRBV9
CASSPRPGTFYSGANVLTF,TGTGCCAGCAGTCCGCGTCCCGGGACATTTTACTCTGGGGCCAACGTCCTGACTTTC,19,TRBJ2-6,-,-,TRBV27
CASSFWGEPGNTIYF,TGCGCCAGCAGCTTTTGGGGGGAGCCTGGAAACACCATATATTTT,15,TRBJ1-3,-,few,TRBV5-1
CASSVSGNPYNEQFF,TGTGCCAGCAGCGTTAGCGGAAATCCCTACAATGAGCAGTTCTTC,15,TRBJ2-1,-,-,TRBV9
CASKDRSLTEAFF,TGTGCCAGTAAGGACAGGTCGCTCACTGAAGCTTTCTTT,13,TRBJ1-1,TRBD1,-,TRBV19
CSADREGPYGYTF,TGCAGCGCTGACAGGGAGGGGCCCTATGGCTACACCTTC,13,TRBJ1-2,TRBD1,-,TRBV29-1
CASSLAIGHLNTEAFF,TGCGCCAGCAGCTTGGCAATCGGGCACCTGAACACTGAAGCTTTCTTT,16,TRBJ1-1,-,once,TRBV5-1
CASRAAGGSADTQYF,TGTGCCAGTAGGGCCGCAGGGGGCAGTGCAGATACGCAGTATTTT,15,TRBJ2-3,TRBD1,-,TRBV19
CASSLQHGGRGGTDTQYF,TGTGCCAGCAGCCTACAACACGGCGGCAGGGGGGGCACAGATACGCAGTATTTT,18,TRBJ2-3,-,-,TRBV11-2
CASSPLRTQSINSPLHF,TGTGCCAGCAGCCCCCTGCGGACGCAGTCGATTAATTCACCCCTCCACTTT,17,TRBJ1-6,-,-,TRBV14
CASSVTGGDYGYTF,TGTGCCAGTAGTGTGACAGGGGGCGACTATGGCTACACCTTC,14,TRBJ1-2,TRBD1,-,TRBV19
CASGQYQPQHF,TGTGCTAGCGGACAGTATCAGCCCCAGCATTTT,11,TRBJ1-5,-,-,TRBV12-5
CASRRTGQANTEAFF,TGTGCCAGCAGAAGAACTGGACAGGCTAACACTGAAGCTTTCTTT,15,TRBJ1-1,TRBD1,-,TRBV2
CASSADRGGALSSGANVLTF,TGTGCCAGCAGCGCGGACAGGGGAGGTGCTTTAAGCTCTGGGGCCAACGTCCTGACTTTC,20,TRBJ2-6,TRBD1,-,TRBV9
CASSVGFQGREKLFF,TGTGCCAGCAGCGTAGGATTCCAGGGGAGGGAAAAACTGTTTTTT,15,TRBJ1-4,-,-,TRBV9
CASSLGSVGQYF,TGTGCCAGCAGCTTAGGATCGGTAGGGCAGTACTTC,12,TRBJ2-7,-,-,TRBV7-9
CASSQSGTGVEKLFF,TGTGCCAGCAGCCAATCGGGGACAGGGGTTGAAAAACTGTTTTTT,15,TRBJ1-4,TRBD1,-,TRBV16
CASSIQGASNEKLFF,TGCGCCAGCAGCATACAGGGGGCATCTAATGAAAAACTGTTTTTT,15,TRBJ1-4,TRBD1,-,TRBV5-1
CASSLAGTGFYGYTF,TGTGCCAGCAGCTTAGCCGGGACAGGCTTCTATGGCTACACCTTC,15,TRBJ1-2,TRBD1,few,TRBV7-8
CASRTAGVVDF,TGTGCCAGCAGAACAGCCGGGGTCGTGGACTTC,11,TRBJ2-7,-,-,TRBV13
CASSWTGEGELFF,TGCGCCAGCAGCTGGACAGGGGAGGGGGAGCTGTTTTTT,13,TRBJ2-2,TRBD1,-,TRBV5-1
CASRDRGFREKLFF,TGTGCCAGCAGGGACCGCGGATTTAGGGAAAAACTGTTTTTT,14,TRBJ1-4,-,-,TRBV6-1
CASSFSGGGGTDTDTQYF,TGCGCCAGCAGCTTCAGCGGGGGGGGAGGGACAGACACAGATACGCAGTATTTT,18,TRBJ2-3,TRBD2,-,TRBV5-1
CAWSVAPPRQSYGYTF,TGTGCCTGGAGCGTTGCCCCCCCTAGACAGTCCTATGGCTACACCTTC,16,TRBJ1-2,-,-,TRBV30
CAARRRENTGELFF,TGTGCCGCACGCCGTAGGGAGAACACCGGGGAGCTGTTTTTT,14,TRBJ2-2,-,-,TRBV19
CASSQQGAGGELFF,TGTGCCAGCAGCCAACAGGGGGCAGGCGGGGAGCTGTTTTTT,14,TRBJ2-2,TRBD1,-,TRBV5-6
CASSHEVNSPLHF,TGTGCCAGCAGCCACGAAGTTAATTCACCCCTCCACTTT,13,TRBJ1-6,-,-,TRBV7-9
CASSFLAGIDNEQFF,TGTGCCAGCAGCTTCTTAGCGGGGATCGACAATGAGCAGTTCTTC,15,TRBJ2-1,TRBD2,-,TRBV11-2
CASTFGGYGNTIYF,TGTGCCAGCACTTTCGGGGGGTACGGAAACACCATATATTTT,14,TRBJ1-3,-,-,TRBV6-6
CAWSTTGSSVEQYF,TGTGCCTGGAGCACCACAGGGTCTTCCGTGGAGCAGTACTTC,14,TRBJ2-7,-,-,TRBV30
CASSVAGNTEAFF,TGTGCCAGCAGCGTAGCAGGGAACACTGAAGCTTTCTTT,13,TRBJ1-1,-,-,TRBV9
CASSLGFGARGPTGGYTF,TGTGCCAGCAGCTTAGGGTTTGGGGCGAGGGGACCTACGGGGGGCTACACCTTC,18,TRBJ1-2,-,-,TRBV7-2
CASSEAVGQHQPQHF,TGTGCCAGCAGTGAAGCGGTTGGGCAGCATCAGCCCCAGCATTTT,15,TRBJ1-5,-,-,TRBV2
CASNIQGQAYGYTF,TGTGCCAGCAACATACAGGGACAGGCTTATGGCTACACCTTC,14,TRBJ1-2,TRBD1,-,TRBV5-6
CASSLTSGDYEQYF,TGTGCCAGCAGCTTGACTAGCGGGGACTACGAGCAGTACTTC,14,TRBJ2-7,TRBD2,once,TRBV7-2
CAISETPEQPQHF,TGTGCCATCAGTGAGACACCCGAGCAGCCCCAGCATTTT,13,TRBJ1-5,-,-,TRBV10-3
CASSPWATPAEKLFF,TGCGCCAGCAGCCCCTGGGCAACTCCGGCTGAAAAACTGTTTTTT,15,TRBJ1-4,-,medium-sized,TRBV5-1
CASSPAGGLVGELFF,TGTGCCAGCTCACCAGCAGGGGGGCTCGTCGGGGAGCTGTTTTTT,15,TRBJ2-2,-,-,TRBV18
CASSQVSRTDTQYF,TGTGCCAGCAGCCAAGTCTCCCGCACAGATACGCAGTATTTT,14,TRBJ2-3,-,-,TRBV7-2
CASSLEPIKNTGELFF,TGCGCCAGCAGCTTGGAACCGATCAAGAACACCGGGGAGCTGTTTTTT,16,TRBJ2-2,-,-,TRBV5-1
CASRQTGGTGNTIYF,TGTGCCAGCAGACAGACAGGGGGTACGGGAAACACCATATATTTT,15,TRBJ1-3,TRBD1,once,TRBV5-6
CASRAAGTGSHNEQFF,TGCGCCAGCCGCGCCGCCGGGACAGGGAGTCACAATGAGCAGTTCTTC,16,TRBJ2-1,TRBD1,-,TRBV5-1
CSVVGLAGGRDEQYF,TGCAGCGTTGTAGGGCTAGCGGGGGGGCGGGACGAGCAGTACTTC,15,TRBJ2-7,TRBD2,-,TRBV29-1
CASSILQGADYGYTF,TGTGCCAGTAGTATCTTACAGGGAGCCGACTATGGCTACACCTTC,15,TRBJ1-2,-,-,TRBV19
CASSTRQENTEAFF,TGTGCCAGCAGCACTCGACAGGAGAACACTGAAGCTTTCTTT,14,TRBJ1-1,-,-,TRBV9
CASSVTGEASPLHF,TGTGCCAGCAGCGTGACAGGGGAAGCCTCACCCCTCCACTTT,14,TRBJ1-6,TRBD1,few,TRBV4-2